This record concerns one TCR beta chain sequence. This entry belongs to a study of control samples from healthy donors and cancer patients. Trimming removed 4 bases at V and 4 bases at J, with 8 bases between. The CDR3 spans 13 residues. CDR1 is SGHRS and CDR2 is YFSETQ in the germline V gene. Method: immunoSEQ multiplex PCR; TCRdb's copy keeps in-frame clones and lacks some. Of some 79,000 clones in the sample, about 88% were seen once. Sequenced input: blood. This clonotype was sampled from a woman between 45 and 60 years old in good health. V is TRBV5-1 and J is TRBJ1-4, with D hard to call. The CDR3 DNA reads TGCGCCAGCAGCCTCATGAGTAATGAAAAACTGTTTTTT. Translation gives CASSLMSNEKLFF.